This TCR beta chain was found in a study of T cell changes during pregnancy in multiple sclerosis. Using immunoSEQ multiplex PCR, the repertoire was profiled, and TCRdb retains in-frame clones only, with some absent. The sample has 50,000 to 65,000 clones; nearly 95% are singletons. This CDR3 is 14 amino acids long. The V and J ends lost 2 bases and 0 bases respectively, with 5 bases between them. In germline, CDR1 is ENHRY, CDR2 SYGVKD. The material sequenced was peripheral blood, taken in the first trimester of pregnancy. The clonotype was recovered from a female donor with multiple sclerosis, enrolled in a pregnancy study. The J gene is TRBJ2-4, the V gene TRBV10-3, with unresolved D. The CDR3: CAISEERAKNIQYF. CDR3 sequence (DNA): TGTGCCATCAGTGAGGAGCGAGCCAAAAACATTCAGTACTTC.